What follows are 15 T cell receptor beta chains derived from one specimen sequenced in a study of blood T cell repertoires in COVID-19. Method: immunoSEQ multiplex PCR; TCRdb's copy keeps in-frame clones and lacks some. The sample has 200,000 to 300,000 clones, approximately 85% seen once; the top ten hold approximately 8.6%. Sequencing was performed on PBMCs or T cells enriched from blood (not recorded which). All receptors derive from a woman between 50 and 59 years old with acute COVID-19.

This clone was seen only a few times. V usage is TRBV30 and J usage is TRBJ1-5; D remains unclear. V shed 5 bases and J shed 9 bases, with 14 bases lying between them. Germline assignment: CDR1 GTSNPN and CDR2 SVGIG (reference sequence). The CDR3 is made up of 12 amino acids. The CDR3 bases are TGTGCCTGGGACGGGAATCAGTTGCCCCAGCATTTT. Encoded protein: CAWDGNQLPQHF. Filled out from reference TRBV30 and TRBJ1-5, the complete variable domain reads SQTIHQWPATLVQPVGSPLSLECTVEGTSNPNLYWYRQAAGRGLQLLFYSVGIGQISSEVPQNLSASRPQDRQFILSSKKLLLSDSGFYLCAWDGNQLPQHFGDGTRLSIL.

V and J are TRBV7-9 and TRBJ1-1; the match to TRBD1 covers 8 bases. Per the germline V gene, CDR1 is SEHNR and CDR2 is FQNEAQ (reference sequence). The CDR3 is 18 amino acids. Trimming took 0 bases from V and 9 from J; bases not matched to a gene: 18. The CDR3 spells CASSLAQGARRWSGKAFF. The DNA for the CDR3 is TGTGCCAGCAGCTTAGCGCAGGGGGCGAGGAGGTGGAGCGGTAAAGCTTTCTTT.

The chain links TRBV19 to TRBJ1-1, with 8 bases aligning to TRBD1. Unmatched junction bases numbered 3, after V lost 2 bases and J lost 4 bases. Germline CDR1 LNHDA, CDR2 SQIVND (reference sequence). The CDR3 runs 14 residues. The CDR3 nucleotides are TGTGCCAGTAGTATACAACAGGGGGGCACTGAAGCTTTCTTT. It translates to CASSIQQGGTEAFF.

This chain links TRBV12-1 with TRBJ1-5; the table assigns TRBD1, which was not confirmed against the DNA. TRBV12-1 is marked as a pseudogene. CDR3 size: 17 residues. In DNA form, the CDR3 reads TGTGCCAGCAGCCCGGGACAGGGGGTTGAAGGCAATCAGCCCCAGCATTTT. Amino acids: CASSPGQGVEGNQPQHF.

The J gene is TRBJ2-5, the V gene TRBV12-3 or TRBV12-4, with unresolved D. The CDR3 consists of 12 residues. V was clipped by 5 bases and J by 5 bases, with 9 bases between them. For the CDR3, the DNA is TGTGCCAGCAGTAGGATGGAGGAGACCCAGTACTTC. This codes for CASSRMEETQYF.

The chain is built from TRBV13 and TRBJ2-7; D unresolved. V was clipped by 3 bases and J by 0 bases, with 6 bases between them. This CDR3 contains 13 residues. The V gene's germline CDR1 is PRHDT and CDR2 FYEKMQ (reference sequence). The DNA of the CDR3 is TGTGCCAGCAGCTTTACAAACTCCTACGAGCAGTACTTC. Its protein product is CASSFTNSYEQYF.

J is TRBJ1-2 and V is TRBV7-9; a possible D gene is TRBD1 (6 bases). Between the trimmed V and J ends, which lost 7 bases and 3 bases, there was a span of 18 bases. Per germline, CDR1 SEHNR and CDR2 FQNEAQ (reference sequence). CDR3 size: 15 residues. As DNA, the CDR3 is TGTGCCAGCACCACCTTGCAAGGGGGACACTATGGCTACACCTTC. It encodes CASTTLQGGHYGYTF.

As for this clone: The same CDR3 also results from other DNA sequences found in this sample. This sequence joins TRBV5-1 and TRBJ1-4; 10 bases fit TRBD1. CDR3 size: 16 residues. The germline V gene has CDR1 SGHRS and CDR2 YFSETQ. Losses at the gene ends were 2 bases for V and 0 bases for J; bases not matched to a gene: 1. The CDR3 sequence: CASSLGQGATNEKLFF. The CDR3 DNA sequence: TGCGCCAGCAGCTTAGGACAGGGGGCAACTAATGAAAAACTGTTTTTT.

As to this clone: In the same sample, other DNA sequences code for this CDR3. J is TRBJ2-3 and V is TRBV3-1 (or the pseudogene TRBV3-2); unclear D gene. The CDR3 spans 14 residues. V was trimmed by 1 base and J by 1 base, leaving 6 bases between them. Germline lookup yields CDR1 LGHDT and CDR2 YNNKEL (reference sequence). The CDR3 region has the DNA TGTGCCAGCAGCCAAGCTCGAGGCACAGATACGCAGTATTTT. It encodes CASSQARGTDTQYF.

This chain uses TRBV3-1 (or the pseudogene TRBV3-2) with TRBJ2-3; 12 bases are shared with TRBD2. Looked up from germline, CDR1 is LGHDT and CDR2 is YNNKEL (reference sequence). V gave up 4 bases and J gave up 4 bases; unmatched junction bases: 6. This CDR3 region has 16 residues. Here the CDR3 DNA reads TGTGCCAGCAGCCTAGGACTAGCGGGGCCCGCAGATACGCAGTATTTT. Amino acids: CASSLGLAGPADTQYF.

The genes are TRBV6-5 and TRBJ2-5, with 11 bases identical to TRBD1. The CDR3 has 16 amino acids. The V and J ends lost 4 bases and 3 bases, in that order; junction bases with no gene match: 7. In germline, CDR1 is MNHEY, CDR2 SVGAGI. The CDR3 DNA follows: TGTGCCAGCAGTTGGACCGGGACAGGGGGTGAAGAGACCCAGTACTTC. Protein: CASSWTGTGGEETQYF.

This CDR3 is CASRGLHVGTEAFF. CDR3 nucleotides: TGTGCCAGCAGGGGGCTCCATGTGGGCACTGAAGCTTTCTTT. The chain combines TRBV25-1 with TRBJ1-1; weak D call: TRBD1 (5 bases). Looked up from germline, CDR1 is MGHDK and CDR2 is SYGVNS. Trimming shortened V by 6 bases and J by 4 bases, and 15 bases separated the two germline ends. The CDR3 consists of 14 residues.

The V call is TRBV28, the J call TRBJ1-5; possibly TRBD1 for D (5 bases). The germline CDR1 and CDR2 sequences are MDHEN and SYDVKM. The CDR3 is 13 residues long. Between the trimmed V and J ends, which lost 8 bases and 5 bases, there was a span of 13 bases. The DNA for the CDR3 is TGTGCCAGCCGGGCGGGGCCTGATCAGCCCCAGCATTTT. This codes for CASRAGPDQPQHF.

The genes are TRBV6-5 and TRBJ1-3, with 7 positions matching TRBD1. Losses at the gene ends were 1 base for V and 8 bases for J; bases not matched to a gene: 5. The CDR3 has 14 amino acids. Germline V gene data show CDR1 as MNHEY and CDR2 as SVGAGI. CDR3 coding DNA: TGTGCCAGCAGTTACTACGGACAGGCCTACACCATATATTTT. Residues: CASSYYGQAYTIYF.

The genes are TRBV7-2 and TRBJ2-6, with 7 bases fitting TRBD1. The CDR3 is 17 amino acids. The V and J ends lost 5 bases and 0 bases, in that order; junction bases with no gene match: 7. In germline, CDR1 is SGHTA, CDR2 FQGNSA. The CDR3, as DNA: TGTGCCAGCAGCCTGACAGGGAGTTACTCTGGGGCCAACGTCCTGACTTTC. This translates into CASSLTGSYSGANVLTF.